A selection of T cell receptor beta chains follows, all from one sample in a study of Graves' ophthalmopathy and Graves' hyperthyroidism. TCRdb re-derived calls from the multiplex PCR reads in MiXCR, one entry per CDR3 protein. This sample has about 480,000 distinct CDR3 sequences; 13% to 15% occur once, and the top ten carry more than 8.5%. The sequencing input was blood. Receptors originate from a woman aged 30 to 39 with Graves' ophthalmopathy. Each CDR3 is given with its conserved first and last residue. A D gene is named only where the DNA matches it firmly.

D gene	V gene	CDR3 protein
-	TRBV20-1	CSARVPGRANVLTF
-	TRBV7-9	CASSLDNSPLHF
-	TRBV6-2/TRBV6-3	CASSYDVVWGTEAFF
TRBD1	TRBV12-3/TRBV12-4	CASSLVRGDQPQHF
-	TRBV30	CAWSFLSGSSGNTIYF
TRBD1	TRBV6-5	CASSYPTQGAEAFF
TRBD1	TRBV11-1	CASRYYDRGGFSGELFF
TRBD1	TRBV11-3	CASSLSRSNPGQGIYGYTF
TRBD1	TRBV9	CASSVAQGGGRSPLHF
TRBD1	TRBV11-2	CASSLDAGTGGTGDLFF
TRBD1	TRBV6-2/TRBV6-3	CASSYFSGTGNTEAFF
-	TRBV30	CAWRQGKNTEAFF
-	TRBV28	CASSLWGTFNYGYTF
-	TRBV6-1	CASSPQRLSETQYF
-	TRBV7-7	CASSPDPLGETQYF
-	TRBV2	CASSGPFGEMISYEQYF
TRBD1	TRBV27	CASSQDRVYYEQYF
TRBD1	TRBV7-6	CASSLMTPGQGYEQYF
-	TRBV11-1	CASSSGSGVVNTEAFF
-	TRBV20-1	CSASPPSQPQHF
-	TRBV4-1	CASSHPARDSYNSPLHF
-	TRBV29-1	CCPGGGTEAFF
TRBD2	TRBV20-1	CSATSVQETQYF
TRBD1	TRBV3-1	CASSPRTGFGANVLTF
TRBD2	TRBV28	CASSLRGTSPYEQYF
TRBD1	TRBV6-5	CASSYHPGQGPGTQYF
TRBD1	TRBV28	CASSSRKTGDYEQYF
-	TRBV19	CASRAGASGNTIYF
-	TRBV9	CASSGIKGGYTF
-	TRBV7-2	CASSLAGTENSPLHF
-	TRBV4-1	CASSQDPGRNTEAFF
TRBD1	TRBV13	CASSPGQTNTGELFF
-	TRBV5-1	CASSLWANYEQYF
-	TRBV19	CASSTGIGVYDQYF
TRBD1	TRBV13	CASSLRDSEDGYTF
-	TRBV28	CASSRLGWGGETQYF
-	TRBV6-5	CASSYLRTAPREQYF
-	TRBV30	CAWSVRDDGYTF
TRBD2	TRBV6-5	CASSYSGLAGAEQYF
-	TRBV6-5	CASETTQHTGELFF
TRBD2	TRBV24-1	CATSEAAGEVGELFF
TRBD2	TRBV20-1	CSAREGNAGGPYEQYF
-	TRBV6-2/TRBV6-3	CASSVGGNIQYF
TRBD2	TRBV20-1	CSALGLAGTRSYEQYF
TRBD2	TRBV7-3	CASSLGAGGEETQYF
-	TRBV9	CASSVVERGSAFF
TRBD1	TRBV10-3	CAIRPSGTATYEQYF
TRBD1	TRBV28	CASSLWTGRRITEAFF
-	TRBV11-2	CASSLGRVSNQPQHF
-	TRBV27	CASSLSEISYEQYF
-	TRBV18	CASSRKEAPNTEAFF
-	TRBV7-9	CASSSGLTRYF
-	TRBV6-1	CASSDGRYSGNTIYF